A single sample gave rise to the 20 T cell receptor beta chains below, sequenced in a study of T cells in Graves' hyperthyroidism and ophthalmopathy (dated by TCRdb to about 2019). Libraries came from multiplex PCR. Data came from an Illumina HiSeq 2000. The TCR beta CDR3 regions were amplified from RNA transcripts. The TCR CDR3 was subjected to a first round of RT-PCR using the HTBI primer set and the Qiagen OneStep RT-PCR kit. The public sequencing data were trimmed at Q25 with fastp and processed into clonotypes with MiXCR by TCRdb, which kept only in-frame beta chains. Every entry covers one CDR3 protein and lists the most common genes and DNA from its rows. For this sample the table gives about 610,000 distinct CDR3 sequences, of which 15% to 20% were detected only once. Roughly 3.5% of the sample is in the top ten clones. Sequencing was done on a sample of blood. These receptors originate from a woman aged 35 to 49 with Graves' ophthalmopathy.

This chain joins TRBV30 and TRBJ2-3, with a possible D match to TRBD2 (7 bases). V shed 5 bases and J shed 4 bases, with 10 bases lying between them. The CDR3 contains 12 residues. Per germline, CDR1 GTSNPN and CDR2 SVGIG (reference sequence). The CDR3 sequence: CAWEGGADTQYF. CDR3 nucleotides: TGTGCCTGGGAGGGGGGGGCAGATACGCAGTATTTT.

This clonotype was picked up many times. The CDR3 here is CASSPGQSGANVLTF. The CDR3 DNA follows: TGTGCCAGCTCACCAGGACAATCTGGGGCCAACGTCCTGACTTTC. The chain uses TRBV18 and TRBJ2-6; D may be TRBD1 (5 bases). Germline V gene lookup returns CDR1 KGHSH and CDR2 LQKENI. V gave up 2 bases and J gave up 1 base, with 6 bases separating them. The CDR3 consists of 15 residues.

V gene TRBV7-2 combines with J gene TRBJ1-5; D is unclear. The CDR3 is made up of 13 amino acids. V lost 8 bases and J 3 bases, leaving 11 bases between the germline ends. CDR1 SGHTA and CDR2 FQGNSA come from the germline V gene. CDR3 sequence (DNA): TGTGCCAGCGATGAGTCGGACAATCAGCCCCAGCATTTT. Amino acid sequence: CASDESDNQPQHF.

The CDR3 nucleotides read TGTGCCAGCACTAAAGGCCCCGGAGACACTGAAGCTTTCTTT. This sequence encodes CASTKGPGDTEAFF. The chain uses TRBV7-8 and TRBJ1-1, with D unresolved. This CDR3 has 14 residues. The V gene lost 7 bases and the J gene lost 3 bases, with 15 bases spanning the gap. The germline V gene encodes CDR1 SGHVS and CDR2 FQNEAQ.

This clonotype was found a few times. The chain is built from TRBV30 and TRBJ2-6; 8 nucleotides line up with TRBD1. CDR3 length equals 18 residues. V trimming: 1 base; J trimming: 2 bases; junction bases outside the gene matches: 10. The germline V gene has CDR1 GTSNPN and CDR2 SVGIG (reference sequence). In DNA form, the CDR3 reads TGTGCCTGGAGTGGGATGGGCAGGGGGCTCACTGGGGCCAACGTCCTGACTTTC. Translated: CAWSGMGRGLTGANVLTF.

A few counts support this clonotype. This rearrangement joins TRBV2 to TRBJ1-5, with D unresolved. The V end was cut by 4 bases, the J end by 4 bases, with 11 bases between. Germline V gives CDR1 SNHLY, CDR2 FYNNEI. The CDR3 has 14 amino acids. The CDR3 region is CASSAPATNQPQHF. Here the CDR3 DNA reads TGTGCCAGCAGTGCCCCAGCGACGAATCAGCCCCAGCATTTT.

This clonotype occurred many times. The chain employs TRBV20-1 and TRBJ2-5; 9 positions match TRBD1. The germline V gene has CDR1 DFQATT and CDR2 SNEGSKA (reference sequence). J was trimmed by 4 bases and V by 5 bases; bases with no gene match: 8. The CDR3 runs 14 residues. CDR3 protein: CSASPGQGRETQYF. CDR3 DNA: TGCAGTGCTTCCCCGGGACAGGGACGAGAGACCCAGTACTTC.

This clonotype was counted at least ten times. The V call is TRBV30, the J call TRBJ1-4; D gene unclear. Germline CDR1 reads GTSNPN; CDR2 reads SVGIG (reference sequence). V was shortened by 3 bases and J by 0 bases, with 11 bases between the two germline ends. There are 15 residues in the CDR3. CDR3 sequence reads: CAWSGNSATNEKLFF. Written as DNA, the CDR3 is TGTGCCTGGAGCGGAAATAGCGCAACTAATGAAAAACTGTTTTTT.

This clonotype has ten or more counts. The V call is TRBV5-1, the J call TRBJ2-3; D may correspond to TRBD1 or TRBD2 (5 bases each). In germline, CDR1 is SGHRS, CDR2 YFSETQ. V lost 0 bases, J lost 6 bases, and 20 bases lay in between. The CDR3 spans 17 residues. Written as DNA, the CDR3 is TGCGCCAGCAGCTTGGACGGCAGTCCAAGGGGAGTGGATACGCAGTATTTT. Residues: CASSLDGSPRGVDTQYF.

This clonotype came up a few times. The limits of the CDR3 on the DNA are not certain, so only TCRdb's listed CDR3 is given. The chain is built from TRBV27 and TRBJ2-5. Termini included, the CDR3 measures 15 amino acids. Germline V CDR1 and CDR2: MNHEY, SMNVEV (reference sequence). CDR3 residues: CASSFLAGRQGTQYF.

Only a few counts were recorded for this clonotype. The CDR3 here is CASSQGPSGSASYNEQFF. CDR3 DNA sequence: TGCGCCAGCAGCCAGGGACCTAGCGGGAGTGCTTCCTACAATGAGCAGTTCTTC. The chain is built from TRBV4-1 and TRBJ2-1; 10 bases are a match to TRBD2. CDR1 is MGHRA and CDR2 is YSYEKL in the germline V gene. With V trimmed by 3 bases and J by 1 base, 9 bases remained unmatched. The CDR3 contains 18 residues.

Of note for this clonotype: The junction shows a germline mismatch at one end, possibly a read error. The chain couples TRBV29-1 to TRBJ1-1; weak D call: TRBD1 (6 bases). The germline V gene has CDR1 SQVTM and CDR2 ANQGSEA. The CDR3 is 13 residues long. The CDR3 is CSAERTANTEAFF. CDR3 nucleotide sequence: TGCAGCGCTGAAAGGACAGCCAACACTGAAGCCTTCTTT.

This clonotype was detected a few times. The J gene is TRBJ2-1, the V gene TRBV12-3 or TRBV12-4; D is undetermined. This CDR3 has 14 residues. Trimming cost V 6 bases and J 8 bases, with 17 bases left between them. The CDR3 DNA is TGTGCCAGCAGAGCCCCGACGAAGATGGATGAGCAGTTCTTC. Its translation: CASRAPTKMDEQFF.

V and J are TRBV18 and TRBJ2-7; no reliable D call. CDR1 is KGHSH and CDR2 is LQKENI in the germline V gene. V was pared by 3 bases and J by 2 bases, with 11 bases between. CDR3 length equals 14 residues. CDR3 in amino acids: CASSPGPATYEQYF. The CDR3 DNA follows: TGTGCCAGCTCACCCGGACCGGCCACCTACGAGCAGTACTTC. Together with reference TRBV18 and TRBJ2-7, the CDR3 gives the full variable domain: NAGVMQNPRHLVRRRGQEARLRCSPMKGHSHVYWYRQLPEEGLKFMVYLQKENIIDESGMPKERFSAEFPKEGPSILRIQQVVRGDSAAYFCASSPGPATYEQYFGPGTRLTVT.

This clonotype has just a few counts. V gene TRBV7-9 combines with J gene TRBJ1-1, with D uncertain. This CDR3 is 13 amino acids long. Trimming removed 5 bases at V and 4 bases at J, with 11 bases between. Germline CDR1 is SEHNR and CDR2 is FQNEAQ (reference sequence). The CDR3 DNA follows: TGTGCCAGCAGCCGACGGAAATTCACTGAAGCTTTCTTT. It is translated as CASSRRKFTEAFF.

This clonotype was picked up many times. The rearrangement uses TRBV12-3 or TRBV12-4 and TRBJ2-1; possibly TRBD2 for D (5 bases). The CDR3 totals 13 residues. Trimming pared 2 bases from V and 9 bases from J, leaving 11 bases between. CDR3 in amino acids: CASSLNSGSEQFF. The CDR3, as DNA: TGTGCCAGCAGTTTAAATAGTGGGAGTGAGCAGTTCTTC.

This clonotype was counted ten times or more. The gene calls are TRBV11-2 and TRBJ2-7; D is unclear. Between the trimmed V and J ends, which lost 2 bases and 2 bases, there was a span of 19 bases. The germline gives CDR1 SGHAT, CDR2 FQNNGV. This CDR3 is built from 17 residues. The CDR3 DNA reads TGTGCCAGCAGCTTAAATTCAGTGGAGAGCCCTACCTACGAGCAGTACTTC. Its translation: CASSLNSVESPTYEQYF.

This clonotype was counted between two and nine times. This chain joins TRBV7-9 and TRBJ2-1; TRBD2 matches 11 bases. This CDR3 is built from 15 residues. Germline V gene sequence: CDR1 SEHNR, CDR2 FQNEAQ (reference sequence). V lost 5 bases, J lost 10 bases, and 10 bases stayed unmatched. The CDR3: CASSQLAGDRSEQFF. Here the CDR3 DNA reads TGTGCCAGCAGCCAACTAGCGGGGGACCGATCCGAGCAGTTCTTC.

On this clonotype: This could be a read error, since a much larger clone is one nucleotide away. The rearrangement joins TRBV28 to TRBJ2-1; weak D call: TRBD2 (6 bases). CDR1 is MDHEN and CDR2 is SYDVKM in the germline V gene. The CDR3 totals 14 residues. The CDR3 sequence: CASSGGRTYNERFF. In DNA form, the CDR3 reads TGTGCCAGCAGCGGGGGACGGACTTACAATGAGCGGTTCTTC.

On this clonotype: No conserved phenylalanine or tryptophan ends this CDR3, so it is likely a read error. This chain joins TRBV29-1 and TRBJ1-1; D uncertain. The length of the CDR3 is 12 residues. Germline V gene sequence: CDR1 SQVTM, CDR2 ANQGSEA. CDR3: CSGTTAGTEAFS. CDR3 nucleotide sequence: TGCAGTGGAACGACTGCGGGCACTGAAGCTTTCTCT.